The 24 T cell receptor beta chains given below trace back to one sample, sequenced in a study of shared clonotypes between healthy human individuals. Sequenced by immunoSEQ multiplex PCR; TCRdb stores in-frame clones only, minus some. The data hold under 700,000 clones, with roughly 95% observed a single time. Naive-designated CD8 cells lacked CD45RO, were positively enriched for CCR7, and omitted terminally differentiated effector memory CD45RA+ cells. The sample comprised naive CD8+ T cells sorted from blood. The origin of the receptors is a woman aged 25 to 39 in good health.

The chain has TRBV10-2 and TRBJ2-7; D not certain. Germline values: CDR1 WSHSY, CDR2 SAAADI. The CDR3 runs 13 residues. Trimming removed 6 bases from V and 3 bases from J, with 12 bases in between. The chain's CDR3 is CASSEVLDYEQYF. The DNA of the CDR3 is TGCGCCAGCAGCGAAGTATTGGACTACGAGCAGTACTTC.

The CDR3 region has the DNA TGTGCCAGCAGCCTGCGGGACGTAACCTACGAGCAGTACTTC. Its translation is CASSLRDVTYEQYF. V gene TRBV5-5 combines with J gene TRBJ2-7; weak D call: TRBD2 (6 bases). This CDR3 is built from 14 residues. Germline CDR1 and CDR2: SGHKS and YYEKEE (reference sequence). Trimming stripped 4 bases from V and 2 bases from J, with 13 bases between. Looking up the rest from reference TRBV5-5 and TRBJ2-7 gives the full variable domain: DAGVTQSPTHLIKTRGQQVTLRCSPISGHKSVSWYQQVLGQGPQFIFQYYEKEERGRGNFPDRFSARQFPNYSSELNVNALLLGDSALYLCASSLRDVTYEQYFGPGTRLTVT.

Only a few counts were recorded for this clone. CDR3 residues: CASSLAPQHF. CDR3 nucleotides: TGTGCCAGCAGTTTGGCGCCCCAGCATTTT. V usage is TRBV28 and J usage is TRBJ1-5, with D unclear. Germline assignment: CDR1 MDHEN and CDR2 SYDVKM. The CDR3 runs to 10 residues. Trimming stripped 3 bases from V and 9 bases from J, with 3 bases between.

This sequence joins TRBV6-5 and TRBJ2-5; D is undetermined. CDR3 size: 15 residues. V dropped 0 bases and J dropped 3 bases, with 11 bases sitting between them. Germline CDR1 MNHEY, CDR2 SVGAGI. As DNA, the CDR3 is TGTGCCAGCAGTTACTCCAGCCGAGAGGAAGAGACCCAGTACTTC. As protein: CASSYSSREEETQYF.

With regard to this clone: Other DNA sequences in this sample translate to the same CDR3. J is TRBJ1-1 and V is TRBV28; D is uncertain. Trimming took 3 bases from V and 5 from J, leaving 4 bases between them. The germline V gene has CDR1 MDHEN and CDR2 SYDVKM. The CDR3 runs 11 residues. The CDR3: CASSLSTEAFF. In DNA, the CDR3 is TGTGCCAGCAGTTTGTCTACTGAAGCTTTCTTT.

This chain links TRBV28 with TRBJ2-1; D is unresolved. Per the germline V gene, CDR1 is MDHEN and CDR2 is SYDVKM. V shed 3 bases and J shed 0 bases, with 12 bases lying between them. CDR3 length: 16 amino acids. In nucleotides, the CDR3 is TGTGCCAGCAGTTTTACTGGGTCAAGCTCCTACAATGAGCAGTTCTTC. It yields the protein CASSFTGSSSYNEQFF.

This clone was seen a single time. A much larger clone differs from this one at a single base, so this may be a read error. The gene calls are TRBV5-8 and TRBJ2-7; 11 bases agree with TRBD1. The CDR3 is 14 amino acids. Germline V lookup: CDR1 SGHTS, CDR2 YDEGEE. The junction had 4 bases not matched to a gene; V was cut back by 5 bases and J by 3 bases. The CDR3 sequence is CASRAGTGGYEQYF. The CDR3 coding sequence is TGTGCCAGCAGAGCCGGGACAGGGGGCTACGAGCAGTACTTC.

The V call is TRBV5-5, the J call TRBJ2-7; D is unclear. The V end lost 0 bases, the J end lost 2 bases, and 9 bases lay between the germline ends. Germline V gene sequence: CDR1 SGHKS, CDR2 YYEKEE (reference sequence). The CDR3 extends over 14 amino acids. CDR3 region: CASSLVGEPYEQYF. CDR3 sequence (DNA): TGTGCCAGCAGCTTGGTTGGGGAACCCTACGAGCAGTACTTC.

The genes are TRBV27 and TRBJ1-2, with 7 bases lining up with TRBD1. V lost 5 bases to trimming and J lost 3 bases; unmatched junction nucleotides: 3. Germline loops: CDR1 MNHEY, CDR2 SMNVEV (reference sequence). The CDR3 has 13 residues. The CDR3 spells CASSRQGYYGYTF. The CDR3 DNA reads TGTGCCAGCAGTCGACAGGGATACTATGGCTACACCTTC.

The genes are TRBV11-2 and TRBJ1-2; no clear D. V was clipped by 0 bases and J by 11 bases, with 13 bases between them. The CDR3 totals 13 residues. Per the germline V gene, CDR1 is SGHAT and CDR2 is FQNNGV. The DNA for the CDR3 is TGTGCCAGCAGCTTAGACGCGGACGGAGCATACACCTTC. It codes for CASSLDADGAYTF.

The V and J genes are TRBV9 and TRBJ2-5, with 8 bases matching TRBD1. J gave up 5 bases and V 3 bases, and 3 bases lay outside the gene matches. The CDR3 spans 13 residues. CDR1 and CDR2 (germline): SGDLS, YYNGEE. CDR3 DNA sequence: TGTGCCAGCAGCGGGACAGGGCTCGAGACCCAGTACTTC. Its translation is CASSGTGLETQYF.

The chain uses TRBV28 and TRBJ2-5; unclear D gene. The CDR3 contains 12 residues. V lost 3 bases, J lost 5 bases, and 7 bases lay in between. The germline V gene encodes CDR1 MDHEN and CDR2 SYDVKM. The CDR3 spells CASSFGSETQYF. CDR3 in DNA: TGTGCCAGCAGTTTTGGTTCGGAGACCCAGTACTTC.

The chain has TRBV9 and TRBJ2-1; D remains unclear. Trimming cost V 0 bases and J 8 bases, with 9 bases left between them. CDR3 size: 13 residues. Germline V CDR1 and CDR2: SGDLS, YYNGEE. This CDR3 reads CASSVVSSHEQFF. The DNA for the CDR3 is TGTGCCAGCAGCGTAGTAAGTTCCCATGAGCAGTTCTTC.

J is TRBJ2-7 and V is TRBV27, with 7 bases matching TRBD2. This CDR3 comprises 13 residues. The trim removed 4 bases at V and 3 bases at J, leaving 3 bases unmatched. Germline values: CDR1 MNHEY, CDR2 SMNVEV (reference sequence). The CDR3 bases are TGTGCCAGCAGTTCTAGCGGCTACTACGAGCAGTACTTC. The encoded protein is CASSSSGYYEQYF.

The chain uses TRBV28 and TRBJ2-7; 8 bases agree with TRBD1. The CDR3 is made up of 14 amino acids. The ends lost 6 bases at V and 4 bases at J; junction bases unmatched: 8. Germline values: CDR1 MDHEN, CDR2 SYDVKM. This CDR3 is CASSFRGRAYEQYF. The CDR3 DNA sequence: TGTGCCAGCAGCTTCAGGGGGCGGGCATACGAGCAGTACTTC.

This clone was detected only a few times. The chain is built from TRBV27 and TRBJ1-5; D gene uncertain. Germline CDR1 reads MNHEY; CDR2 reads SMNVEV (reference sequence). There are 12 residues in the CDR3. Between the trimmed V and J ends, which lost 4 bases and 3 bases, there was a span of 4 bases. The CDR3 nucleotides read TGTGCCAGCAGTTCCGTCAATCAGCCCCAGCATTTT. It is translated as CASSSVNQPQHF.

This clone was observed once. The rearrangement joins TRBV15 to TRBJ1-5; D might be TRBD1 (5 bases). Trimming took off 1 base at V and 2 bases at J, with 15 bases between the two ends. The CDR3 loop spans 17 amino acids. Germline values: CDR1 LNHNV, CDR2 YYDKDF (reference sequence). The CDR3 reads CATSRGTGTDRNQPQHF. In DNA, the CDR3 is TGTGCCACCAGCAGAGGGACCGGGACGGATCGCAATCAGCCCCAGCATTTT.

The chain carries TRBV27 and TRBJ2-7; 9 bases are shared with TRBD1. J lost 2 bases, V lost 2 bases, and 7 bases had no gene match. The CDR3 consists of 16 residues. CDR1 is MNHEY, CDR2 SMNVEV, per germline (reference sequence). CDR3 sequence (DNA): TGTGCCAGCAGTTTAATTACCGGGACAGGGACCTACGAGCAGTACTTC. It specifies CASSLITGTGTYEQYF.

The chain combines TRBV5-8 with TRBJ1-1, with a possible D match to TRBD1 (5 bases). CDR1 is SGHTS and CDR2 is YDEGEE in the germline V gene. The germline V and J ends were trimmed by 4 bases and 0 bases, with 13 bases remaining between them. CDR3 length equals 15 residues. CDR3 DNA sequence: TGTGCCAGCAGCCTGACAGCTTTTATGAACACTGAAGCTTTCTTT. Translating gives CASSLTAFMNTEAFF.

The chain links TRBV27 to TRBJ1-5; D unresolved. Germline CDR1 and CDR2: MNHEY and SMNVEV (reference sequence). The V end lost 5 bases, the J end lost 1 base, and 9 bases lay between the germline ends. There are 14 residues in the CDR3. In nucleotides, the CDR3 is TGTGCCAGCAGTACGATAGGAAGCAATCAGCCCCAGCATTTT. The encoded protein is CASSTIGSNQPQHF.

The J gene is TRBJ2-7, the V gene TRBV13; 12 nucleotides line up with TRBD2. The V gene's germline CDR1 is PRHDT and CDR2 FYEKMQ (reference sequence). This CDR3 contains 16 residues. V shed 0 bases, J shed 1 base, and the junction held 1 base outside the gene matches. In DNA, the CDR3 is TGTGCCAGCAGCTTAGGGCTAGCGGGAGGGTCCTACGAGCAGTACTTC. This translates into CASSLGLAGGSYEQYF.

V usage is TRBV27 and J usage is TRBJ1-6; 8 nucleotides align to TRBD1. Germline V lookup: CDR1 MNHEY, CDR2 SMNVEV (reference sequence). V was clipped by 5 bases and J by 4 bases; unmatched bases: 7. The CDR3 is 16 amino acids. In DNA form, the CDR3 reads TGTGCCAGCAGTAGACAGGGGAGGGCATATAATTCACCCCTCCACTTT. It encodes CASSRQGRAYNSPLHF.

The chain carries TRBV28 and TRBJ1-2; D is undetermined. There are 13 residues in the CDR3. From germline, CDR1 is MDHEN and CDR2 SYDVKM. V lost 3 bases and J 4 bases, leaving 9 bases between the germline ends. The CDR3 DNA sequence: TGTGCCAGCAGTTTTTCGAATTCCTATGGCTACACCTTC. This codes for CASSFSNSYGYTF.

The chain recombines TRBV18 with TRBJ2-7; D may match TRBD1 or TRBD2 (5 bases each). The CDR3 covers 18 residues. V was pared by 2 bases and J by 9 bases, with 29 bases between. Per germline, CDR1 KGHSH and CDR2 LQKENI. In DNA, the CDR3 is TGTGCCAGCTCACCAATCCCGACGACAGAGGTTTCTCTCGGGGTGCAGTACTTC. Protein: CASSPIPTTEVSLGVQYF.